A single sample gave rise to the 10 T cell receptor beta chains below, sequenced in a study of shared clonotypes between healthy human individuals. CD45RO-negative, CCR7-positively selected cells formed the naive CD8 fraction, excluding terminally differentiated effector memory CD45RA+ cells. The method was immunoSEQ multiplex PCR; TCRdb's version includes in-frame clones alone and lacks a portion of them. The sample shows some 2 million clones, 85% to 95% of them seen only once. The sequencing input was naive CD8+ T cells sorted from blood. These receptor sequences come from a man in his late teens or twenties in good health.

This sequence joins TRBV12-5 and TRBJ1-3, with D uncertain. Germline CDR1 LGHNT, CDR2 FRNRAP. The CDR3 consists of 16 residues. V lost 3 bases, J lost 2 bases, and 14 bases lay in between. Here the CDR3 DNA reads TGTGCTAGTGGTTTCCTTTCTGAGGGTACTGGAAACACCATATATTTT. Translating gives CASGFLSEGTGNTIYF.

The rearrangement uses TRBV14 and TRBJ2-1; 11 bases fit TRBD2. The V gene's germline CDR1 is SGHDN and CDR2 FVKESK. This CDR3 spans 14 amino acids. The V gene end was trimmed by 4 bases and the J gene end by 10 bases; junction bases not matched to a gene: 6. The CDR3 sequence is CASSPTSGGREQFF. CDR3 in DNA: TGTGCCAGCAGCCCCACTAGCGGGGGACGCGAGCAGTTCTTC.

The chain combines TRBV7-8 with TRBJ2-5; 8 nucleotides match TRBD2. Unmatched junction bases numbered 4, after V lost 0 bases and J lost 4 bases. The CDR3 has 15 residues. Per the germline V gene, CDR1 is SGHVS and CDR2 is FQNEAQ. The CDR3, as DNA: TGTGCCAGCAGCTTAGCTCAGCGGGGGATAGAGACCCAGTACTTC. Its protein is CASSLAQRGIETQYF.

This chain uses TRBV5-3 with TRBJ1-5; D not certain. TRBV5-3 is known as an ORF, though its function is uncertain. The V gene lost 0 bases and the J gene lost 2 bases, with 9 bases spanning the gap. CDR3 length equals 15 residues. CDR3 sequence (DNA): TGTGCCAGAAGCTTGGAACGGCTGCGCAATCAGCCCCAGCATTTT. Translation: CARSLERLRNQPQHF.

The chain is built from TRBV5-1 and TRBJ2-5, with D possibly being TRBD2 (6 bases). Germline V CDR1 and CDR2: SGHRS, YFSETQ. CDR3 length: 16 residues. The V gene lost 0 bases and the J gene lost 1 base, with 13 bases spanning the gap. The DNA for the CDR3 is TGCGCCAGCAGCTTGGTTCCGGGGGATCGCCAAGAGACCCAGTACTTC. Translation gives CASSLVPGDRQETQYF.

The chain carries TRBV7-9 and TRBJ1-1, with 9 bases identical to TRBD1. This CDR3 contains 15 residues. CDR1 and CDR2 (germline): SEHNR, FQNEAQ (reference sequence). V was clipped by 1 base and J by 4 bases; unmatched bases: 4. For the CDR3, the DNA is TGTGCCAGCAGCTTAGGCGGACAGGGGCGCACTGAAGCTTTCTTT. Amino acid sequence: CASSLGGQGRTEAFF.

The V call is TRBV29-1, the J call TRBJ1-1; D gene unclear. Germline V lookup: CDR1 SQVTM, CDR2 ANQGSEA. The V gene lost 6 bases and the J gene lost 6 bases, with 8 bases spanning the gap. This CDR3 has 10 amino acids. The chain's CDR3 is CSVLSPEAFF. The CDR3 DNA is TGCAGCGTCCTCTCCCCTGAAGCTTTCTTT.

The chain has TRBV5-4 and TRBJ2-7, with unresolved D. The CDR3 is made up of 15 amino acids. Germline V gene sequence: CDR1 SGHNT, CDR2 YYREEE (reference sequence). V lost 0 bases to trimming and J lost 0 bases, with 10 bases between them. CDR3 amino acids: CASSLEGWSSYEQYF. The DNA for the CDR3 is TGTGCCAGCAGCTTGGAGGGCTGGAGCTCCTACGAGCAGTACTTC.

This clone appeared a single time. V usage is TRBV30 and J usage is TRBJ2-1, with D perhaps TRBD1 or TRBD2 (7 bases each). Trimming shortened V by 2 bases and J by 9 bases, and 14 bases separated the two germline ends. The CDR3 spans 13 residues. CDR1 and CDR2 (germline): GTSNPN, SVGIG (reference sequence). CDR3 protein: CAWSIQGGSEQFF. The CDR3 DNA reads TGTGCCTGGAGTATCCAGGGGGGGTCTGAGCAGTTCTTC.

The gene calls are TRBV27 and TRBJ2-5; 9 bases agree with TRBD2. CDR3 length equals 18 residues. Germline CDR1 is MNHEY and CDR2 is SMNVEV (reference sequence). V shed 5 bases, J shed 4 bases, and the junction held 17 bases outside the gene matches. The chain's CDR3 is CASSPQSVVAGVGETQYF. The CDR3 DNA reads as TGTGCCAGCAGTCCCCAGTCCGTAGTAGCGGGAGTGGGAGAGACCCAGTACTTC.